The present TCR beta chain was sequenced within a study of early T cells in non-severe SARS-CoV-2 infection. Study information: Whole-blood bulk RNA, unsorted, was sequenced, and chains were unpaired.

V was trimmed by 1 base and J by 9 bases, leaving 7 bases between them. The CDR3 is 11 amino acids. CDR1 and CDR2 (germline): DFQATT, SNEGSKA (reference sequence). General study findings and limits: Using VDJdb, the matching emphasized anti-spike CD8 responses while missing private and CD4 specificities.

Individual cDNA molecules received unique molecular identifiers. TCRdb analysed the 5' RACE reads with MiXCR anew, one entry per CDR3 protein. The sample has some 55,000 distinct CDR3 sequences; around 13% are singletons. Turning to this clonotype: The antigen remains undetermined. A read error may explain this, as a much larger clone is one base away. Here the CDR3 omits its conserved ending phenylalanine or tryptophan, so a read error is the likely source.

The sample consisted of whole blood. The chain couples TRBV20-1 to TRBJ2-1; D not resolved. The sequence was obtained from an adult who was a healthcare worker with PCR-confirmed SARS-CoV-2 infection or an uninfected control (not recorded which). The CDR3 DNA sequence: TGCAGTGCTAGAGGATACGGTGAGCAGTTCTTG. This codes for CSARGYGEQFL.